Listed here are 21 T cell receptor beta chains from one sample, sequenced in a study of glioma-infiltrating T cells. TCR alpha and beta CDR3 regions were amplified from RNA using iRepertoire nested multiplex PCR. TCRdb ran MiXCR on the multiplex PCR reads and lists one entry per CDR3 protein. The table records around 190,000 distinct CDR3 sequences, more than 35% of them present only once. Sequencing used glioma tissue, nonneoplastic brain tissue, or PBMCs (not recorded which). The origin of the receptors is a human donor with low-grade glioma or glioblastoma, undergoing nonglioma brain surgery, or in good health (not recorded which).

This clonotype occurred a few times. The rearrangement joins TRBV5-1 to TRBJ2-3, with no clear D. Trimming took off 7 bases at V and 0 bases at J, with 12 bases between the two ends. The CDR3 is 14 residues long. Germline V gene lookup returns CDR1 SGHRS and CDR2 YFSETQ. The CDR3 loop reads CASSTDGSTDTQYF. The CDR3 coding sequence is TGCGCCAGCTCTACTGACGGGAGCACAGATACGCAGTATTTT.

On this clonotype itself: One base away lies a much larger clone, so this may be a sequencing read error. The CDR3 carries no conserved terminal phenylalanine or tryptophan, so it likely arises from a read error. This chain connects TRBV7-9 to TRBJ2-7, with TRBD2 identical over 7 bases. Germline CDR1 is SEHNR and CDR2 is FQNEAQ (reference sequence). This CDR3 has 13 amino acids. V dropped 8 bases and J dropped 4; count of bases not matched to a gene: 8. The CDR3 DNA reads TGTGCCAGCGGGGGGGGGAGAGGTTACGAGCAGTACCTC. This codes for CASGGGRGYEQYL.

This clonotype was recorded only once. This sequence may be a read error, since a much larger clone differs from it by one base. This rearrangement joins TRBV6-1 to TRBJ2-2, with D unclear. The CDR3 covers 11 residues. CDR1 is MNHNS, CDR2 SASEGT, per germline. The V gene lost 9 bases and the J gene lost 6 bases, with 8 bases spanning the gap. This chain's CDR3 is CARSLSGELFF. Here the CDR3 DNA reads TGTGCCAGAAGTTTATCCGGGGAGCTGTTTTTT.

This clonotype was detected many times. The chain recombines TRBV28 with TRBJ2-3; 8 nucleotides align to TRBD2. Germline CDR1 reads MDHEN; CDR2 reads SYDVKM. This CDR3 spans 16 amino acids. Trimming took 5 bases from V and 5 from J; bases not matched to a gene: 12. CDR3: CASSLYSGLEVDTQYF. CDR3 in DNA: TGTGCCAGCAGTCTATACTCGGGACTAGAAGTAGATACGCAGTATTTT.

This clonotype showed up many times. V and J are TRBV4-1 and TRBJ2-3; D not certain. This CDR3 comprises 15 residues. Germline CDR1 and CDR2: MGHRA and YSYEKL. V lost 1 base to trimming and J lost 2 bases, with 10 bases between them. The CDR3 DNA is TGCGCCAGCAGCCAAGTTCAGACATCCACAGATACGCAGTATTTT. This gives the protein CASSQVQTSTDTQYF.

A few counts support this clonotype. With a much larger clone just one base away, this may be a read error. The V and J genes are TRBV27 and TRBJ2-1; 9 positions match TRBD2. The germline gives CDR1 MNHEY, CDR2 SMNVEV (reference sequence). J was trimmed by 1 base and V by 2 bases; bases with no gene match: 3. This CDR3 contains 16 residues. CDR3 in DNA: TGTGCCAGCAGTTTACTAGCGGGGAGATCCTACAATGAGCAGTTCTTC. As protein: CASSLLAGRSYNEQFF.

The rearrangement uses TRBV6-2 or TRBV6-3 and TRBJ2-1, with 11 bases that match TRBD2. The CDR3 consists of 13 residues. CDR1 is MNHEY, CDR2 SVGEGT, per germline. Losses at the gene ends were 8 bases for V and 6 bases for J; bases not matched to a gene: 3. In DNA form, the CDR3 reads TGTGCCAGCCTTAGCGGGAGGGCCAATGAGCAGTTCTTC. Amino acid sequence: CASLSGRANEQFF.

This clonotype was recorded a few times. The genes are TRBV28 and TRBJ2-1; TRBD2 agrees at 13 bases. CDR1 MDHEN and CDR2 SYDVKM come from the germline V gene. Germline trimming cut 5 bases from V and 9 bases from J; bases unmatched to any gene: 7. There are 15 residues in the CDR3. CDR3 nucleotides: TGTGCCAGCAGTCAAACTAGCGGGAGGGCCTTTGAGCAGTTCTTC. This translates into CASSQTSGRAFEQFF.

Ten or more counts support this clonotype. The chain uses TRBV12-3 or TRBV12-4 and TRBJ1-5; D remains ambiguous. The V and J ends lost 1 base and 4 bases respectively, with 5 bases between them. The CDR3 totals 13 residues. The CDR3 DNA sequence: TGTGCCAGCAGTTTAGGTCAGAATCAGCCCCAGCATTTT. Protein sequence: CASSLGQNQPQHF.

This clonotype came up many times. CDR3 bases: TGTGCCAGCAGTGGTGGGAGCTACAATGAGCAGTTCTTC. Translation: CASSGGSYNEQFF. The chain employs TRBV6-4 and TRBJ2-1; TRBD2 might be the D (5 bases). From germline, CDR1 is MRHNA and CDR2 SNTAGT. This CDR3 comprises 13 residues. Trimming took 4 bases from V and 3 from J, leaving 7 bases between them.

At least ten counts were recorded for this clonotype. The CDR3 sequence: CASSLRDTQYF. DNA for the CDR3: TGTGCCAGCAGTCTCCGGGACACGCAGTATTTT. The gene calls are TRBV27 and TRBJ2-3; perhaps D is TRBD1 or TRBD2 (5 bases each). Trimming removed 5 bases at V and 9 bases at J, with 9 bases between. Germline V CDR1 and CDR2: MNHEY, SMNVEV (reference sequence). The CDR3 consists of 11 residues.

This clonotype was found many times. This chain links TRBV27 with TRBJ2-3; D not resolved. This CDR3 is 13 amino acids long. CDR1 MNHEY and CDR2 SMNVEV come from the germline V gene (reference sequence). Trimming took off 7 bases at V and 3 bases at J, with 11 bases between the two ends. The CDR3 protein is CASIERSTDTQYF. The DNA for the CDR3 is TGTGCCAGCATCGAAAGGAGTACAGATACGCAGTATTTT.

This clonotype was recorded a few times. The chain employs TRBV20-1 and TRBJ2-7; D possibly uses TRBD1 or TRBD2 (5 bases each). The germline V gene encodes CDR1 DFQATT and CDR2 SNEGSKA (reference sequence). V was clipped by 5 bases and J by 5 bases, with 16 bases between them. The CDR3 runs 13 residues. CDR3 loop: CSAEGPPGDEQYF. DNA for the CDR3: TGCAGTGCTGAGGGGCCCCCCGGGGACGAGCAGTACTTC.

V is TRBV19 and J is TRBJ2-1, with D possibly being TRBD1 (6 bases). The V end was cut by 1 base, the J end by 9 bases, with 13 bases between. Germline values: CDR1 LNHDA, CDR2 SQIVND (reference sequence). The CDR3 covers 14 residues. The CDR3 DNA reads TGTGCCAGTAGTATAGGAGGCATACAGGGTGAGCAGTTCTTC. Its protein product is CASSIGGIQGEQFF.

This clonotype was counted between two and nine times. The chain is built from TRBV2 and TRBJ2-1; 14 positions match TRBD2. The CDR3 length is 14 residues. With V trimmed by 6 bases and J by 8 bases, 3 bases remained unmatched. CDR1 and CDR2 (germline): SNHLY, FYNNEI. The CDR3 spells CASRGTSGRYEQFF. DNA for the CDR3: TGTGCCAGCAGGGGGACTAGCGGGAGATATGAGCAGTTCTTC. Complete variable domain (other parts from reference TRBV2 and TRBJ2-1): EPEVTQTPSHQVTQMGQEVILRCVPISNHLYFYWYRQILGQKVEFLVSFYNNEISEKSEIFDDQFSVERPDGSNFTLKIRSTKLEDSAMYFCASRGTSGRYEQFFGPGTRLTVL.

The chain uses TRBV3-1 and TRBJ2-5, with TRBD2 matching 8 bases. Germline-derived CDR1 and CDR2 are LGHDT and YNNKEL (reference sequence). This CDR3 has 13 residues. V was clipped by 8 bases and J by 4 bases; unmatched bases: 6. CDR3 protein: CASGVSGIETQYF. CDR3 sequence (DNA): TGTGCCAGCGGAGTTAGCGGGATAGAGACCCAGTACTTC.

The V call is TRBV7-9, the J call TRBJ2-1, with 13 bases aligning to TRBD2. The V gene's germline CDR1 is SEHNR and CDR2 FQNEAQ (reference sequence). J gave up 4 bases and V 2 bases, and 8 bases lay outside the gene matches. CDR3 size: 18 residues. The CDR3 nucleotides read TGTGCCAGCAGCTTACGACTAGCGGGAGGCTCGGGGTACAATGAGCAGTTCTTC. It is translated as CASSLRLAGGSGYNEQFF.

The sample holds many counts of this clonotype. The chain employs TRBV7-2 and TRBJ2-7, with D possibly TRBD1 on 6 matching bases. In germline, CDR1 is SGHTA, CDR2 FQGNSA. Trimming left V 5 bases short and J 2 bases short, with 16 bases between. This CDR3 has 15 residues. The CDR3 is CASSTRSGAPYEQYF. The CDR3 coding sequence is TGTGCCAGCAGCACCAGATCAGGGGCCCCCTACGAGCAGTACTTC.

In the case of this clonotype: One end of the junction is discordant with germline, which a read error may explain. V is TRBV5-1 and J is TRBJ2-1, with D possibly TRBD1 on 5 matching bases. The CDR3 runs to 13 residues. CDR1 is SGHRS and CDR2 is YFSETQ in the germline V gene. CDR3 protein: CASSPDIYTEQFF. CDR3 bases: TGCGCCAGCAGCCCGGACATATACACTGAGCAGTTCTTC.

The table lists this clonotype with many counts. J is TRBJ2-7 and V is TRBV6-6, with D hard to call. V was shortened by 2 bases and J by 5 bases, with 13 bases between the two germline ends. In germline, CDR1 is MNHNY, CDR2 SVGAGI (reference sequence). This CDR3 spans 14 amino acids. The CDR3 region has the DNA TGTGCCAGCAGTTACAGTCCAGGTTCCAACGAGCAGTACTTC. Translated, it gives CASSYSPGSNEQYF.

Concerning this clonotype itself: One end of the junction is discordant with germline, which a read error may explain. The chain uses TRBV6-2 or TRBV6-3 and TRBJ2-1; 10 nucleotides line up with TRBD2. The germline V gene encodes CDR1 MNHEY and CDR2 SVGEGT. The CDR3 loop spans 15 amino acids. CDR3 region: CASSYSKAGGDEQFF. The CDR3 region has the DNA TGTGCCAGCAGCTACTCTAAAGCGGGAGGGGATGAGCAGTTCTTC.